This TCR beta chain is from a study of shared clonotypes between healthy human individuals. In the study overall: The composition of the donors was a couple of women and three men aged 18 to 49.

Some clones are missing from TCRdb's copy, which holds only in-frame ones; the method was immunoSEQ multiplex PCR. The sample consists of approximately 1.5 million clones, around 98.5% of them appearing once. Healthy HIV-negative adults without recent acute infections or vaccinations served as donors. Partitioning of CD4+ cells yielded a CD45RA+ naive subset and a CD45RA-negative memory subset. On this clone itself: Antigen unknown.

Study-wide points: Read depth was anticipated to influence clonotype sharing among donors.

The CDR3 loop spans 13 amino acids. Germline CDR1 is MNHNS and CDR2 is SASEGT. Trimming left V 8 bases short and J 2 bases short, with 12 bases between. The chain carries TRBV6-1 and TRBJ1-1, with D hard to call. Sequencing used naive CD4+ T cells sorted from blood. Subset of the sample: CD45RA+ positively selected. The sequence was collected from a man aged 25 to 45 in good health. CDR3 DNA sequence: TGTGCCAGCTGGTTTCGGGGTAACACTGAAGCTTTCTTT. Its protein is CASWFRGNTEAFF.